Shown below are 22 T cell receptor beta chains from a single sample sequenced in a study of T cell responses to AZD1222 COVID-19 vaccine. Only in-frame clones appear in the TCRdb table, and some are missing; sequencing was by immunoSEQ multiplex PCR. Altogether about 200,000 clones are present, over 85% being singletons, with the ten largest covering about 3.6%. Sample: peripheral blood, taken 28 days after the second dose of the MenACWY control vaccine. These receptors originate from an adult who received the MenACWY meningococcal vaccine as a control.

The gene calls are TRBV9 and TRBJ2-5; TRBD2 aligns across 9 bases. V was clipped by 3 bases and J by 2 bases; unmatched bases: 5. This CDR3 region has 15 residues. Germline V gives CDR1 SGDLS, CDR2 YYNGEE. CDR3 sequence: CASSAGTSTQETQYF. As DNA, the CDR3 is TGTGCCAGCAGCGCCGGGACTAGCACGCAAGAGACCCAGTACTTC.

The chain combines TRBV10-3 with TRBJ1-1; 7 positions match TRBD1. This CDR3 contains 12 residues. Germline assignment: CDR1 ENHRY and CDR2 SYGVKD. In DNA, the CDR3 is TGTGCGATAAACAGGGGGAACACTGAAGCTTTCTTT. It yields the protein CAINRGNTEAFF.

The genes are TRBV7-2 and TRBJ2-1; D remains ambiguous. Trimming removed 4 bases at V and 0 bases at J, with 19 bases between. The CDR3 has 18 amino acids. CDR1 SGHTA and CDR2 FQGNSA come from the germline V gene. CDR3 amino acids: CASSSFMSLTSSYNEQFF. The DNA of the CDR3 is TGTGCCAGCAGCTCTTTCATGAGTCTGACGAGCTCCTACAATGAGCAGTTCTTC. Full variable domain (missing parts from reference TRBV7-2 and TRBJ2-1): GAGVSQSPSNKVTEKGKDVELRCDPISGHTALYWYRQSLGQGLEFLIYFQGNSAPDKSGLPSDRFSAERTGGSVSTLTIQRTQQEDSAVYLCASSSFMSLTSSYNEQFFGPGTRLTVL.

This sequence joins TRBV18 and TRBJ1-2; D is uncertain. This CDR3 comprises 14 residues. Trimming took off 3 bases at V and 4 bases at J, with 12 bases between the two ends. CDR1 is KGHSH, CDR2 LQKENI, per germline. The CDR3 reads CASSPLTSSYGYTF. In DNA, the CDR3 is TGTGCCAGCTCACCTTTGACATCGAGCTATGGCTACACCTTC.

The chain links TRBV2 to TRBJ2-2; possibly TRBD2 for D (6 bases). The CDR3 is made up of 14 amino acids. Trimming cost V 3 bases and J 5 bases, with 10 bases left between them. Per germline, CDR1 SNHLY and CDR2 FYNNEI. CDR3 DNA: TGTGCCAGCAGTGAGGGAGGCTGGACCGGGGAGCTGTTTTTT. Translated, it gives CASSEGGWTGELFF.

The CDR3 is CASSQEVRVTSRTEKLFF. CDR3 DNA: TGTGCCAGCAGCCAAGAAGTAAGGGTTACTTCCCGGACGGAAAAACTGTTTTTT. The chain combines TRBV4-2 with TRBJ1-4; unclear D gene. Trimming shortened V by 0 bases and J by 8 bases, and 22 bases separated the two germline ends. The CDR3 extends over 18 amino acids. Germline values: CDR1 LGHNA, CDR2 YNFKEQ.

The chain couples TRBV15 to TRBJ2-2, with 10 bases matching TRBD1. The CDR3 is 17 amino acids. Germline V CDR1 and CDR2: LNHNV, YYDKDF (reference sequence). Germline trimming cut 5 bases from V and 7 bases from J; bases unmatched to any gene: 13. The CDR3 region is CATSSSRGQGNVGELFF. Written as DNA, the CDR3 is TGTGCCACCAGCTCCTCCCGGGGACAGGGGAATGTCGGGGAGCTGTTTTTT.

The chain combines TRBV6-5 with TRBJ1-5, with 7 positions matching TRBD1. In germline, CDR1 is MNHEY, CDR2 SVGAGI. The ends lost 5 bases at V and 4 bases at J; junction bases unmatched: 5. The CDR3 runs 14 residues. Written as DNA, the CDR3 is TGTGCCAGCAGTCCATGGACAGGAAATCAGCCCCAGCATTTT. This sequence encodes CASSPWTGNQPQHF.

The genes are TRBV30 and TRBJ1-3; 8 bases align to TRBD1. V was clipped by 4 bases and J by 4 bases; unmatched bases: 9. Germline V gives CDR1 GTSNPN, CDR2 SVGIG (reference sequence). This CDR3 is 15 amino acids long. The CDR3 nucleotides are TGTGCCTGGATGAGACCGGGACAGGACGGAAACACCATATATTTT. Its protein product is CAWMRPGQDGNTIYF. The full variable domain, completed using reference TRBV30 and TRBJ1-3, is SQTIHQWPATLVQPVGSPLSLECTVEGTSNPNLYWYRQAAGRGLQLLFYSVGIGQISSEVPQNLSASRPQDRQFILSSKKLLLSDSGFYLCAWMRPGQDGNTIYFGEGSWLTVV.

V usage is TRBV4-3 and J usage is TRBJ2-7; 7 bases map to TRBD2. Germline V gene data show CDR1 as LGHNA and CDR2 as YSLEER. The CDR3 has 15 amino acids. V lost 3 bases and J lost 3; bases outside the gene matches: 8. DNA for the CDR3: TGCGCCAGCAGCCAGGGGCCGGGACTAAACTACGAGCAGTACTTC. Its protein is CASSQGPGLNYEQYF.

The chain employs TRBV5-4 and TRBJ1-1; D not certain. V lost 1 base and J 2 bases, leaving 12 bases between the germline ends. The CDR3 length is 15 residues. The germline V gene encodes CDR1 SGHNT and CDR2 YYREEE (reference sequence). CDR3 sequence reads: CASSLKLSGNTEAFF. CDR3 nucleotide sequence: TGTGCCAGCAGCTTGAAATTAAGTGGAAACACTGAAGCTTTCTTT.

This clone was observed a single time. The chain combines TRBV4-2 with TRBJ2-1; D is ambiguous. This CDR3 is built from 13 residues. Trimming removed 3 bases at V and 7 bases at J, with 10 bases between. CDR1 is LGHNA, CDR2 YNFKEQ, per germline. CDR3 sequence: CASSHGEWNEQFF. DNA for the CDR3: TGTGCCAGCAGCCATGGCGAATGGAATGAGCAGTTCTTC.

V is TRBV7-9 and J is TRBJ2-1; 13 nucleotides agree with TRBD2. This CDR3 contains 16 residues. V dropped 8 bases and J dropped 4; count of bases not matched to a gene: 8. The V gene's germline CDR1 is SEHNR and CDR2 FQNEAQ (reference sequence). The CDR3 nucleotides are TGTGCCAGCTACTCCAGGACTAGCGGGGGATACAATGAGCAGTTCTTC. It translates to CASYSRTSGGYNEQFF.

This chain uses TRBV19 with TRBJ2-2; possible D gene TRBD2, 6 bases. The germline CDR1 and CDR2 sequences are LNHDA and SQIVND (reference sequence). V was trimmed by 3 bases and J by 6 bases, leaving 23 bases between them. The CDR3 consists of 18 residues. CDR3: CASSMSSGTSIRAGELFF. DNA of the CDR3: TGTGCCAGTAGTATGAGCTCAGGGACTTCGATTCGAGCCGGGGAGCTGTTTTTT.

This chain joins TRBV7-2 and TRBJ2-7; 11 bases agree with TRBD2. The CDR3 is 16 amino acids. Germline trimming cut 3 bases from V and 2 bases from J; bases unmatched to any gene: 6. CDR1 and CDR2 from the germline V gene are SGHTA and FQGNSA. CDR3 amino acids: CASSLVAGGPPYEQYF. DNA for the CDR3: TGTGCCAGCAGCTTGGTAGCGGGAGGGCCCCCCTACGAGCAGTACTTC.

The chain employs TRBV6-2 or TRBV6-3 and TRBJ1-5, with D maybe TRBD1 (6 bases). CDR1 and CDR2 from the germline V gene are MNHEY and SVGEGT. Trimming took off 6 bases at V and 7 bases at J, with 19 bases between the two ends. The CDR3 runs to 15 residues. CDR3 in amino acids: CASSNGGGLGQPQHF. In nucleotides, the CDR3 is TGTGCCAGCAGCAACGGGGGGGGCCTAGGGCAGCCCCAGCATTTT.

The CDR3 nucleotides read TGTGCCTGGAGTCCACTGAGAGAGCAGTACTTC. Amino acids: CAWSPLREQYF. The V call is TRBV30, the J call TRBJ2-7; D remains unclear. The CDR3 is made up of 11 amino acids. V lost 2 bases and J 7 bases, leaving 9 bases between the germline ends. Germline assignment: CDR1 GTSNPN and CDR2 SVGIG (reference sequence).

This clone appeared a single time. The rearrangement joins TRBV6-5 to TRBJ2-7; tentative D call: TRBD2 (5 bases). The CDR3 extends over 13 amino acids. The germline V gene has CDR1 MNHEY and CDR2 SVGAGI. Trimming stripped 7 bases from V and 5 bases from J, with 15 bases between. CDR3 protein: CASIGGPGDEQYF. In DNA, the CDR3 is TGTGCCAGCATAGGCGGGCCTGGCGACGAGCAGTACTTC.

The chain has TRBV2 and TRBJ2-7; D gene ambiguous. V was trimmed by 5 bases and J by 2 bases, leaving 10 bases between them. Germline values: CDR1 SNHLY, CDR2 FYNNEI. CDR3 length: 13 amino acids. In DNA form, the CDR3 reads TGTGCCAGCAGTATCGGGCCGCCCTACGAGCAGTACTTC. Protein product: CASSIGPPYEQYF.

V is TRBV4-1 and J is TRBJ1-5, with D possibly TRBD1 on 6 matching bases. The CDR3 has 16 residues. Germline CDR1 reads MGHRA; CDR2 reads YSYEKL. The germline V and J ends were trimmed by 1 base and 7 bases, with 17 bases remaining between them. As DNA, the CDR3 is TGCGCCAGCAGCCAAGGGGGGGCCAGTGAGGGACAGCCCCAGCATTTT. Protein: CASSQGGASEGQPQHF.

CDR3 region: CASSFVQGHGYTF. The CDR3, as DNA: TGTGCCAGCAGCTTTGTACAGGGACATGGCTACACCTTC. The gene calls are TRBV13 and TRBJ1-2; maybe TRBD1 (6 bases). The V end lost 3 bases, the J end lost 6 bases, and 11 bases lay between the germline ends. CDR3 length: 13 residues. The germline gives CDR1 PRHDT, CDR2 FYEKMQ (reference sequence). The complete variable domain, with remaining parts taken from reference TRBV13 and TRBJ1-2, reads AAGVIQSPRHLIKEKRETATLKCYPIPRHDTVYWYQQGPGQDPQFLISFYEKMQSDKGSIPDRFSAQQFSDYHSELNMSSLELGDSALYFCASSFVQGHGYTFGSGTRLTVV.

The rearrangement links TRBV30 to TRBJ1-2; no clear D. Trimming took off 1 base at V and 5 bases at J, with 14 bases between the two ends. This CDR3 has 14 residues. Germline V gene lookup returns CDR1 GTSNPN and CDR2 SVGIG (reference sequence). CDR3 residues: CAWSAGGGGYGYTF. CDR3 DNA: TGTGCCTGGAGTGCTGGAGGAGGAGGGTATGGCTACACCTTC. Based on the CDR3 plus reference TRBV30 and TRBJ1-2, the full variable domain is SQTIHQWPATLVQPVGSPLSLECTVEGTSNPNLYWYRQAAGRGLQLLFYSVGIGQISSEVPQNLSASRPQDRQFILSSKKLLLSDSGFYLCAWSAGGGGYGYTFGSGTRLTVV.